Shown below are 14 T cell receptor beta chains from a single sample sequenced in a study of T-cell reconstitution after alpha-beta-depleted transplantation in children. Unique molecular identifiers were incorporated during preparation of the TCRbeta library. TCRdb passed the PCR reads through MiXCR, listing each CDR3 protein once. The profile covers 350,000 to 450,000 distinct CDR3 sequences, with about an eighth appearing a single time and 3.5% to 4.5% taken by the ten largest. The sequences come from PBMCs, collected from the stem cell graft. The receptor source for this set is a human donor who donated a stem cell graft to a child with Fanconi anemia.

This clonotype was picked up a small number of times. V usage is TRBV7-6 and J usage is TRBJ1-1; 9 bases fit TRBD1. Germline values: CDR1 SGHVS, CDR2 FNYEAQ. The V segment lost 4 bases and the J segment 2 bases; nucleotides outside the gene matches: 5. CDR3 length: 15 amino acids. CDR3 nucleotide sequence: TGTGCCAGCAGCTCAACCACAGGGGGCAACACTGAAGCTTTCTTT. This gives the protein CASSSTTGGNTEAFF.

This clonotype was recorded a few times. The chain has TRBV5-1 and TRBJ1-1; D ambiguous. Looked up from germline, CDR1 is SGHRS and CDR2 is YFSETQ. The CDR3 extends over 12 amino acids. V lost 5 bases to trimming and J lost 7 bases, with 12 bases between them. CDR3: CASSPTEGEAFF. The CDR3 DNA is TGCGCCAGCAGTCCGACGGAGGGTGAAGCTTTCTTT.

The table lists this clonotype with many counts. The chain has TRBV6-5 and TRBJ2-7; 8 positions agree with TRBD1. With V trimmed by 4 bases and J by 5 bases, 7 bases remained unmatched. The CDR3 has 14 residues. Germline V gene lookup returns CDR1 MNHEY and CDR2 SVGAGI. As DNA, the CDR3 is TGTGCCAGCAGTTGGACAGGGACAAAGAACGAGCAGTACTTC. It specifies CASSWTGTKNEQYF.

V usage is TRBV4-3 and J usage is TRBJ1-3; D perhaps matches TRBD1 (6 bases). Per germline, CDR1 LGHNA and CDR2 YSLEER. The V end was cut by 4 bases, the J end by 4 bases, with 14 bases between. The CDR3 consists of 15 residues. For the CDR3, the DNA is TGCGCCAGCAGCCCACGGGGGGGGCTGGGAAACACCATATATTTT. Amino acids: CASSPRGGLGNTIYF.

The table lists this clonotype with a few counts. This chain uses TRBV5-1 with TRBJ2-2; tentative D call: TRBD1 (6 bases). The V end lost 1 base, the J end lost 5 bases, and 15 bases lay between the germline ends. Germline CDR1 is SGHRS and CDR2 is YFSETQ. The CDR3 has 16 residues. The CDR3 DNA follows: TGCGCCAGCAGCTTGTTTCAGGGGTCGGGTACCGGGGAGCTGTTTTTT. It codes for CASSLFQGSGTGELFF.

This clonotype was counted only a few times. The V and J genes are TRBV12-3 or TRBV12-4 and TRBJ2-1; TRBD1 might be the D (6 bases). The CDR3 covers 16 residues. V shed 5 bases and J shed 2 bases, with 16 bases lying between them. The CDR3 reads CASSPNTGLTYNEQFF. As DNA, the CDR3 is TGTGCCAGCAGTCCGAATACAGGGCTAACCTACAATGAGCAGTTCTTC.

This chain links TRBV6-1 with TRBJ1-5; D gene unclear. Germline values: CDR1 MNHNS, CDR2 SASEGT. V was cut by 4 bases and J by 5 bases, with 15 bases left in between. This CDR3 contains 15 residues. Here the CDR3 reads CASSVKSEGDQPQHF. The CDR3 DNA is TGTGCCAGCAGTGTAAAGAGTGAAGGAGATCAGCCCCAGCATTTT.

There are a few counts of this clonotype. The chain uses TRBV5-1 and TRBJ1-1; D is ambiguous. V was trimmed by 0 bases and J by 4 bases, leaving 10 bases between them. Germline V CDR1 and CDR2: SGHRS, YFSETQ. The CDR3 spans 14 residues. The CDR3 coding sequence is TGCGCCAGCAGCTTGGCCGGAGGGAGCACTGAAGCTTTCTTT. Amino acids: CASSLAGGSTEAFF.

The table lists this clonotype with a few counts. This chain links TRBV5-1 with TRBJ1-1; D possibly corresponds to TRBD1 (5 bases). The CDR3 runs to 14 residues. Germline-derived CDR1 and CDR2 are SGHRS and YFSETQ. The V and J ends lost 2 bases and 5 bases respectively, with 13 bases between them. CDR3 region: CASSLTGLGTEAFF. CDR3 bases: TGCGCCAGCAGCTTAACAGGATTAGGGACTGAAGCTTTCTTT.

This clonotype was recorded many times. The rearrangement links TRBV10-2 to TRBJ2-1, with D uncertain. V was shortened by 8 bases and J by 1 base, with 9 bases between the two germline ends. The CDR3 sequence is 13 residues long. Germline V CDR1 and CDR2: WSHSY, SAAADI. DNA for the CDR3: TGCGCCAGCGGAGACAATTCCTACAATGAGCAGTTCTTC. Protein: CASGDNSYNEQFF.

The chain employs TRBV5-1 and TRBJ2-3; 14 nucleotides align to TRBD2. J was trimmed by 2 bases and V by 4 bases; bases with no gene match: 6. The CDR3 consists of 17 residues. Germline V gene lookup returns CDR1 SGHRS and CDR2 YFSETQ. CDR3 sequence reads: CASSPGTSGGFTDTQYF. CDR3 nucleotides: TGCGCCAGCAGCCCCGGGACTAGCGGGGGTTTCACAGATACGCAGTATTTT. Using reference TRBV5-1 and TRBJ2-3 for the parts outside the CDR3, the full variable domain is KAGVTQTPRYLIKTRGQQVTLSCSPISGHRSVSWYQQTPGQGLQFLFEYFSETQRNKGNFPGRFSGRQFSNSRSEMNVSTLELGDSALYLCASSPGTSGGFTDTQYFGPGTRLTVL.

Many counts were recorded for this clonotype. The gene calls are TRBV4-3 and TRBJ2-2; a possible D gene is TRBD2 (6 bases). Germline assignment: CDR1 LGHNA and CDR2 YSLEER. The CDR3 has 18 residues. The V end was cut by 3 bases, the J end by 4 bases, with 21 bases between. The CDR3 coding sequence is TGCGCCAGCAGCCAGAGCAATACCCCTAGCGAGGGCACCGGGGAGCTGTTTTTT. This sequence encodes CASSQSNTPSEGTGELFF.

This clonotype was recorded many times. The chain has TRBV4-3 and TRBJ2-7, with 7 nucleotides matching TRBD2. The germline gives CDR1 LGHNA, CDR2 YSLEER. The CDR3 is 16 residues long. The V gene end was trimmed by 1 base and the J gene end by 3 bases; junction bases not matched to a gene: 9. The CDR3 sequence is CASSQVLGLKFYEQYF. As DNA, the CDR3 is TGCGCCAGCAGCCAAGTGCTGGGACTAAAATTCTACGAGCAGTACTTC.

This clonotype has just a few counts. The CDR3, as DNA: TGTGCCAGCAGCGGAGGGGGCTTTGGCACAGATACGCAGTATTTT. Its translation: CASSGGGFGTDTQYF. The V gene is TRBV5-8, the J gene TRBJ2-3, with D possibly matching TRBD1 (7 bases). This CDR3 comprises 15 residues. V was trimmed by 4 bases and J by 1 base, leaving 13 bases between them. Germline V lookup: CDR1 SGHTS, CDR2 YDEGEE.